The 11 T cell receptor beta chains below come from one sample, sequenced in a study of PD-1 blockade in mismatch repair-deficient tumors. The method was immunoSEQ multiplex PCR; TCRdb's version includes in-frame clones alone and lacks a portion of them. This sample has some 120,000 clones, with about 90% found just once. Sequences were derived from peripheral blood, sampled 70 to 73 weeks after starting pembrolizumab. The receptors derive from an adult with mismatch repair-deficient cancer.

The rearrangement joins TRBV4-1 to TRBJ2-2; D is uncertain. Germline V gives CDR1 MGHRA, CDR2 YSYEKL. CDR3 length: 14 amino acids. Trimming removed 2 bases from V and 7 bases from J, with 11 bases in between. CDR3 in amino acids: CASSQQSFHGELFF. CDR3 coding DNA: TGCGCCAGCAGCCAACAGTCTTTTCACGGGGAGCTGTTTTTT.

The V gene is TRBV6-5, the J gene TRBJ1-1; D is undetermined. The CDR3 consists of 13 residues. Germline lookup yields CDR1 MNHEY and CDR2 SVGAGI. Trimming removed 1 base at V and 5 bases at J, with 8 bases between. The CDR3 DNA sequence: TGTGCCAGCAGTTACTTCGGCGGGACTGAAGCTTTCTTT. Encoded protein: CASSYFGGTEAFF.

The chain is built from TRBV10-3 and TRBJ2-7; no definite D call. This CDR3 has 12 residues. Germline CDR1 ENHRY, CDR2 SYGVKD. V gave up 8 bases and J gave up 1 base, with 9 bases separating them. Written as DNA, the CDR3 is TGTGCCATCTCAGGCGTGTCCTACGAGCAGTACTTC. Its translation: CAISGVSYEQYF.

The chain joins TRBV4-3 to TRBJ1-3; the D is unclear. The V end was cut by 1 base, the J end by 3 bases, with 13 bases between. In germline, CDR1 is LGHNA, CDR2 YSLEER. This CDR3 comprises 16 residues. The CDR3 region has the DNA TGCGCCAGCAGCCAAGTGGTCTCGGGTTTTGGAAACACCATATATTTT. Residues: CASSQVVSGFGNTIYF.

The CDR3 reads CASSTGLAGVLAEQFF. In DNA, the CDR3 is TGTGCCAGCAGTACGGGACTAGCGGGAGTTTTGGCTGAGCAGTTCTTC. This chain links TRBV28 with TRBJ2-1; TRBD2 aligns across 14 bases. Germline trimming cut 5 bases from V and 9 bases from J; bases unmatched to any gene: 9. The V gene's germline CDR1 is MDHEN and CDR2 SYDVKM. The CDR3 runs to 16 residues.

The rearrangement joins TRBV29-1 to TRBJ2-1, with 9 bases aligning to TRBD2. Losses at the gene ends were 2 bases for V and 6 bases for J; bases not matched to a gene: 8. The germline gives CDR1 SQVTM, CDR2 ANQGSEA. The CDR3 length is 15 residues. The CDR3 reads CSVEIGREGLNEQFF. The CDR3 coding sequence is TGCAGCGTTGAAATAGGGCGGGAGGGCCTCAATGAGCAGTTCTTC.

This clone was recorded only once. The rearrangement joins TRBV11-2 to TRBJ2-3; the D is unclear. In germline, CDR1 is SGHAT, CDR2 FQNNGV. Between the trimmed V and J ends, which lost 1 base and 6 bases, there was a span of 8 bases. The CDR3 is 13 residues long. CDR3 sequence reads: CASSLAAVDTQYF. Written as DNA, the CDR3 is TGTGCCAGCAGCTTAGCGGCAGTGGATACGCAGTATTTT.

This chain uses TRBV5-6 with TRBJ2-7, with 10 bases that match TRBD2. The germline V gene encodes CDR1 SGHDT and CDR2 YYEEEE. CDR3 length equals 16 residues. With V trimmed by 0 bases and J by 4 bases, 7 bases remained unmatched. CDR3 amino acids: CASSLGTSGLLYEQYF. DNA for the CDR3: TGTGCCAGCAGCTTGGGGACTAGCGGATTATTATACGAGCAGTACTTC.

This clone was picked up one time. V and J are TRBV5-1 and TRBJ2-1, with D maybe TRBD2 (5 bases). The CDR3 is made up of 15 amino acids. Germline values: CDR1 SGHRS, CDR2 YFSETQ. V lost 4 bases and J lost 8, with 19 bases in between. Written as DNA, the CDR3 is TGCGCCAGCAGCGAGAGGACTGGCACTTTGGATGAGCAGTTCTTC. Encoded protein: CASSERTGTLDEQFF.

The gene calls are TRBV4-1 and TRBJ2-5; tentative D call: TRBD2 (6 bases). Germline-derived CDR1 and CDR2 are MGHRA and YSYEKL. V lost 0 bases to trimming and J lost 5 bases, with 13 bases between them. This CDR3 has 15 amino acids. DNA for the CDR3: TGCGCCAGCAGCCAAGATCTATTGGGGAGGGAGACCCAGTACTTC. Residues: CASSQDLLGRETQYF.

V is TRBV4-2 and J is TRBJ1-2; the D is unclear. The CDR3 covers 15 residues. Germline assignment: CDR1 LGHNA and CDR2 YNFKEQ. With 4 bases removed from V and 1 base from J, the gap between germline ends came to 13 bases. CDR3 sequence reads: CASSPATGGNYGYTF. CDR3 nucleotide sequence: TGTGCCAGCAGCCCAGCGACGGGAGGTAACTATGGCTACACCTTC.